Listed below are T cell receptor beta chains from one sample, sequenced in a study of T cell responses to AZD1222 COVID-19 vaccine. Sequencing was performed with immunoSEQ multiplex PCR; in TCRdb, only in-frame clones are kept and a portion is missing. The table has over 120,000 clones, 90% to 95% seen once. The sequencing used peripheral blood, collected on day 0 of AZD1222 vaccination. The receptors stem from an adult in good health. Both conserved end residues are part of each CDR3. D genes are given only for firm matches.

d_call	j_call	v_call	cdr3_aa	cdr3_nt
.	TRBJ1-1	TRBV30	CAWSITKGGTEAFF	TGTGCCTGGAGTATCACAAAGGGGGGCACTGAAGCTTTCTTT
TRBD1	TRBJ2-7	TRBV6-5	CASSYWDRPYEQYF	TGTGCCAGCAGTTACTGGGACAGACCCTACGAGCAGTACTTC
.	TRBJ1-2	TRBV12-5	CASGLELNGYTF	TGTGCTAGTGGTTTGGAACTAAATGGCTACACCTTC
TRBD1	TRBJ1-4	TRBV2	CASSGQGGGEKLFF	TGTGCCAGCAGTGGTCAGGGGGGCGGGGAAAAACTGTTTTTT
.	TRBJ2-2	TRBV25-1	CASSSNTGELFF	TGTGCCAGCAGCTCGAACACCGGGGAGCTGTTTTTT
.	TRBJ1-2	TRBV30	CAWRAVGGNYGYTF	TGTGCCTGGAGGGCCGTAGGTGGTAACTATGGCTACACCTTC
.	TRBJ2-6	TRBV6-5	CASSLVRGANVLTF	TGTGCCAGCAGCCTCGTGAGGGGGGCCAACGTCCTGACTTTC
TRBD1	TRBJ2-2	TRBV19	CASSISLGTENTGELFF	TGTGCCAGTAGTATATCCCTCGGGACAGAGAACACCGGGGAGCTGTTTTTT
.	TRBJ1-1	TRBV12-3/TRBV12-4	CASSLNLAEAFF	TGTGCCAGCAGTTTGAACCTCGCTGAAGCTTTCTTT
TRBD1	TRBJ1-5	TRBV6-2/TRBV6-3	CASSYSPGTGSYSNQPQHF	TGTGCCAGCAGTTACTCCCCCGGGACAGGGTCATATAGCAATCAGCCCCAGCATTTT
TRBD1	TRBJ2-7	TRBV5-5	CASTPVPGQGTYEQYF	TGTGCCAGCACCCCGGTTCCGGGACAGGGGACCTACGAGCAGTACTTC
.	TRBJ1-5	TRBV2	CASSPPGNSNQPQHF	TGTGCCAGCAGTCCCCCAGGGAATAGCAATCAGCCCCAGCATTTT
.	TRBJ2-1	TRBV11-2	CASSLGLPNEQFF	TGTGCCAGCAGCTTAGGACTACCCAATGAGCAGTTCTTC
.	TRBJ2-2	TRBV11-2	CASSPSFPGELFF	TGTGCCAGCAGCCCCAGTTTCCCCGGGGAGCTGTTTTTT
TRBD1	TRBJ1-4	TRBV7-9	CASSSLSRGTVNEKLFF	TGTGCCAGCAGCTCCCTCTCCCGCGGGACAGTTAATGAAAAACTGTTTTTT